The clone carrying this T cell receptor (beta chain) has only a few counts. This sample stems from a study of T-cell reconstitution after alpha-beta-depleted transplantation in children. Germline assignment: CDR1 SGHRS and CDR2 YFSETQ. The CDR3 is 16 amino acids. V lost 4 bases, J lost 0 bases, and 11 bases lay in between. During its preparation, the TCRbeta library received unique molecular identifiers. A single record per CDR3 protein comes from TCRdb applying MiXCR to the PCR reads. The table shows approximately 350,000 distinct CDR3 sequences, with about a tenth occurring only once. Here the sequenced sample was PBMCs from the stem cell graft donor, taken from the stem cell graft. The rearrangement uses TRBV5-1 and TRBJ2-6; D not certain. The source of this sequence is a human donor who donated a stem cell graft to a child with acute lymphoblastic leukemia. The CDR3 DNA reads TGCGCCAGCAGCGCATCTGGCGGCTCTGGGGCCAACGTCCTGACTTTC. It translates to CASSASGGSGANVLTF.